These 29 T cell receptor beta chains share one sample of origin, sequenced in a study of shared clonotypes between healthy human individuals. Profiled with immunoSEQ multiplex PCR; TCRdb holds only in-frame clones, not every one. The sample holds more than 2 million clones; roughly 93% are singletons and the top ten take over 1.5%. In the naive CD8 group, cells lacked CD45RO and were positively selected for CCR7, so terminally differentiated effector memory CD45RA+ cells were left out. The sequenced material came from naive CD8+ T cells from PBMCs. The receptors come from a young man in good health. Some clones in this sample may be carry-over from other donors' samples.

In its sample, this clone was seen once. The chain combines TRBV6-5 with TRBJ2-7; no clear D gene. This CDR3 is 12 amino acids long. V was trimmed by 5 bases and J by 0 bases, leaving 5 bases between them. CDR1 is MNHEY and CDR2 is SVGAGI in the germline V gene. DNA for the CDR3: TGTGCCAGCAGTCTGAGCTCCTACGAGCAGTACTTC. Amino acids: CASSLSSYEQYF.

This chain links TRBV13 with TRBJ2-3; 10 nucleotides agree with TRBD2. This CDR3 has 13 amino acids. V lost 7 bases and J lost 10; bases outside the gene matches: 8. The germline V gene encodes CDR1 PRHDT and CDR2 FYEKMQ (reference sequence). The CDR3, as DNA: TGTGCCAGCAACCTAGCGGGAGAGGCCCCGCAGTATTTT. Encoded protein: CASNLAGEAPQYF.

This clone was seen a single time. The chain joins TRBV4-3 to TRBJ2-2, with D perhaps TRBD1 (7 bases). The germline V gene encodes CDR1 LGHNA and CDR2 YSLEER. CDR3 size: 16 residues. Trimming took off 4 bases at V and 5 bases at J, with 17 bases between the two ends. CDR3 in DNA: TGCGCCAGCAGCCGCGGACAGGCCGCGGGGACCGGGGAGCTGTTTTTT. Translation: CASSRGQAAGTGELFF.

This chain connects TRBV4-1 to TRBJ2-3; D may be TRBD1 (5 bases). CDR1 and CDR2 from the germline V gene are MGHRA and YSYEKL. The CDR3 is 16 amino acids. V lost 2 bases, J lost 3 bases, and 15 bases lay in between. The CDR3 DNA reads TGCGCCAGCAGCCAATTGACAGAAGGAGCAACAGATACGCAGTATTTT. This codes for CASSQLTEGATDTQYF.

V usage is TRBV5-4 and J usage is TRBJ1-2; 8 bases are shared with TRBD1. CDR1 and CDR2 from the germline V gene are SGHNT and YYREEE (reference sequence). The CDR3 is 14 amino acids. Losses at the gene ends were 3 bases for V and 7 bases for J; bases not matched to a gene: 8. In DNA form, the CDR3 reads TGTGCCAGCAGCTCCTGGACAGGGAACGGTGGCTACACCTTC. It translates to CASSSWTGNGGYTF.

Notes on this clone: Other DNA sequences in this sample translate to the same CDR3. The rearrangement uses TRBV9 and TRBJ1-1, with TRBD1 matching over 8 bases. The J segment lost 4 bases and the V segment lost 4 bases, leaving 3 bases of the junction unmatched. The CDR3 totals 13 residues. Per germline, CDR1 SGDLS and CDR2 YYNGEE. CDR3 sequence (DNA): TGTGCCAGCAGCTCCGGACAGGGCACTGAAGCTTTCTTT. It yields the protein CASSSGQGTEAFF.

The V and J genes are TRBV2 and TRBJ2-5; 13 bases match TRBD2. The CDR3 has 16 residues. Germline V CDR1 and CDR2: SNHLY, FYNNEI. Unmatched junction bases numbered 8, after V lost 6 bases and J lost 4 bases. In DNA form, the CDR3 reads TGTGCCAGCAGGAGACCGGGACTAGCGGGATTAGAGACCCAGTACTTC. Translating gives CASRRPGLAGLETQYF.

The CDR3 protein is CASSGDRGSYNEQFF. The CDR3 bases are TGTGCCAGCAGCGGGGACAGGGGGTCCTACAATGAGCAGTTCTTC. The chain employs TRBV27 and TRBJ2-1, with 11 positions matching TRBD1. Per the germline V gene, CDR1 is MNHEY and CDR2 is SMNVEV (reference sequence). With 6 bases clipped from V and 1 base from J, the junction kept 2 bases outside the gene matches. The CDR3 contains 15 residues.

V usage is TRBV11-2 and J usage is TRBJ2-2; D not certain. The CDR3 consists of 12 residues. The germline CDR1 and CDR2 sequences are SGHAT and FQNNGV. V was trimmed by 6 bases and J by 7 bases, leaving 9 bases between them. The CDR3 protein is CASRPLGGELFF. As DNA, the CDR3 is TGTGCCAGCAGACCTTTGGGCGGGGAGCTGTTTTTT.

This chain links TRBV27 with TRBJ2-2; D gene uncertain. The CDR3 totals 13 residues. In germline, CDR1 is MNHEY, CDR2 SMNVEV (reference sequence). V lost 6 bases and J lost 4, with 9 bases in between. The CDR3 DNA sequence: TGTGCCAGCAGCCACTCCCCCACCGGGGAGCTGTTTTTT. This encodes CASSHSPTGELFF.

This chain uses TRBV6-5 with TRBJ2-4; D may match TRBD1 or TRBD2 (5 bases each). V gave up 2 bases and J gave up 7 bases, with 15 bases separating them. Per the germline V gene, CDR1 is MNHEY and CDR2 is SVGAGI. The CDR3 spans 15 residues. The CDR3 sequence is CASSYRDGPPNIQYF. In DNA, the CDR3 is TGTGCCAGCAGTTACCGGGACGGACCCCCGAACATTCAGTACTTC.

V and J are TRBV2 and TRBJ2-3; 8 nucleotides line up with TRBD2. The J segment lost 5 bases and the V segment lost 8 bases, leaving 6 bases of the junction unmatched. The CDR3 contains 13 residues. Germline V gene data show CDR1 as SNHLY and CDR2 as FYNNEI. CDR3 in DNA: TGTGCCAGCGGCGGGGGGCTGGAAGATACGCAGTATTTT. It is translated as CASGGGLEDTQYF.

V usage is TRBV6-1 and J usage is TRBJ1-5, with D unresolved. The length of the CDR3 is 11 residues. The germline gives CDR1 MNHNS, CDR2 SASEGT. With 11 bases removed from V and 1 base from J, the gap between germline ends came to 6 bases. The CDR3, as DNA: TGTGCCGGCGGGAGCAATCAGCCCCAGCATTTT. Translated, it gives CAGGSNQPQHF.

CDR3 sequence (DNA): TGTGCCAGCAGTTTTCAAGGACACCTTAATGAGCAGTTCTTC. Its translation: CASSFQGHLNEQFF. The chain couples TRBV27 to TRBJ2-1, with a possible D match to TRBD1 (5 bases). CDR1 is MNHEY and CDR2 is SMNVEV in the germline V gene (reference sequence). V dropped 3 bases and J dropped 7 bases, with 13 bases sitting between them. The CDR3 is 14 residues long.

With respect to this clone: Other DNA sequences in the same sample also yield this CDR3. The chain employs TRBV27 and TRBJ2-7, with TRBD2 as a possible D gene (5 bases). The germline V and J ends were trimmed by 3 bases and 3 bases, with 9 bases remaining between them. The CDR3 is 13 amino acids. Per the germline V gene, CDR1 is MNHEY and CDR2 is SMNVEV (reference sequence). In DNA form, the CDR3 reads TGTGCCAGCAGTTTGTCCGGACTCTACGAGCAGTACTTC. Encoded protein: CASSLSGLYEQYF.

The V and J genes are TRBV30 and TRBJ2-2; 7 nucleotides align to TRBD1. The CDR3 sequence is 16 residues long. CDR1 GTSNPN and CDR2 SVGIG come from the germline V gene (reference sequence). As DNA, the CDR3 is TGTGCTTGGTCTGGAGCCGGGACAGCGAACACCGGGGAGCTGTTTTTT. It is translated as CAWSGAGTANTGELFF.

This chain connects TRBV4-1 to TRBJ2-7, with TRBD1 matching over 7 bases. CDR3 length: 15 residues. Trimming at V came to 1 base and at J to 3 bases, leaving 6 bases not matched to a gene. Germline V gives CDR1 MGHRA, CDR2 YSYEKL. The CDR3 DNA reads as TGCGCCAGCAGCCAAGCTGGGACAGAGATCTACGAGCAGTACTTC. Amino acids: CASSQAGTEIYEQYF.

The V and J genes are TRBV7-9 and TRBJ2-5; D unresolved. The germline V and J ends were trimmed by 4 bases and 3 bases, with 6 bases remaining between them. The CDR3 extends over 12 amino acids. Germline assignment: CDR1 SEHNR and CDR2 FQNEAQ (reference sequence). DNA for the CDR3: TGTGCCAGCAGCTCTTGGGAAGAGACCCAGTACTTC. It is translated as CASSSWEETQYF.

This clone was observed once. V is TRBV5-1 and J is TRBJ2-4; 10 nucleotides line up with TRBD2. After removal of 6 bases from V and 6 bases from J, the junction contained 15 bases not matched to a gene. The V gene's germline CDR1 is SGHRS and CDR2 YFSETQ. This CDR3 is 17 amino acids long. The CDR3 sequence: CASMGGLAGVSGNIQYF. The CDR3 DNA reads as TGCGCCAGCATGGGAGGGCTAGCGGGAGTGTCGGGAAACATTCAGTACTTC.

This chain connects TRBV27 to TRBJ1-2; D not resolved. V shed 0 bases and J shed 7 bases, with 9 bases lying between them. The CDR3 is made up of 13 amino acids. The germline V gene has CDR1 MNHEY and CDR2 SMNVEV (reference sequence). The CDR3 reads CASSLSFSAGYTF. Written as DNA, the CDR3 is TGTGCCAGCAGTTTATCATTTTCGGCTGGCTACACCTTC.

This clone occurred a few times. Distinct nucleotide sequences in the sample also encode this CDR3. V usage is TRBV5-6 and J usage is TRBJ1-1, with 7 positions matching TRBD1. The V gene's germline CDR1 is SGHDT and CDR2 YYEEEE. This CDR3 spans 14 amino acids. Trimming at V came to 3 bases and at J to 1 base, leaving 3 bases not matched to a gene. Written as DNA, the CDR3 is TGTGCCAGCAGCTCCGGGACAGCGAACACTGAAGCTTTCTTT. This translates into CASSSGTANTEAFF.

The J gene is TRBJ2-1, the V gene TRBV7-9; D is perhaps TRBD1 (5 bases). V gave up 4 bases and J gave up 7 bases, with 11 bases separating them. Germline CDR1 and CDR2: SEHNR and FQNEAQ (reference sequence). This CDR3 comprises 13 residues. In DNA form, the CDR3 reads TGTGCCAGCAGCTGGGGCCTCGGAAATGAGCAGTTCTTC. Protein product: CASSWGLGNEQFF.

The V call is TRBV7-9, the J call TRBJ1-5, with 7 nucleotides matching TRBD1. Per germline, CDR1 SEHNR and CDR2 FQNEAQ (reference sequence). Trimming cost V 1 base and J 6 bases; bases outside gene matches: 6. The CDR3 length is 15 residues. CDR3 sequence (DNA): TGTGCCAGCAGCTTAGACGACAGGGCCGGTCAGCCCCAGCATTTT. Protein product: CASSLDDRAGQPQHF.

The rearrangement joins TRBV27 to TRBJ2-3, with 8 nucleotides matching TRBD1. The CDR3 loop spans 17 amino acids. The trim removed 5 bases at V and 2 bases at J, leaving 12 bases unmatched. Germline V gene sequence: CDR1 MNHEY, CDR2 SMNVEV (reference sequence). The CDR3 sequence: CASSPRSVTGVTDTQYF. CDR3 nucleotide sequence: TGTGCCAGCAGTCCACGATCCGTGACAGGGGTCACAGATACGCAGTATTTT.

J is TRBJ2-7 and V is TRBV27; D tentatively fits TRBD1 or TRBD2 (5 bases each). This CDR3 has 15 residues. Germline CDR1 MNHEY, CDR2 SMNVEV (reference sequence). The V and J ends lost 2 bases and 2 bases respectively, with 13 bases between them. The CDR3 loop is CASSLKGWEPYEQYF. CDR3 sequence (DNA): TGTGCCAGCAGTTTAAAGGGGTGGGAGCCCTACGAGCAGTACTTC.

The chain uses TRBV27 and TRBJ1-2; possibly TRBD1 for D (5 bases). The germline V and J ends were trimmed by 2 bases and 4 bases, with 14 bases remaining between them. The CDR3 length is 15 residues. CDR1 MNHEY and CDR2 SMNVEV come from the germline V gene (reference sequence). The CDR3 spells CASSLGQGSVYGYTF. CDR3 nucleotide sequence: TGTGCCAGCAGTTTAGGGCAGGGTTCCGTCTATGGCTACACCTTC.

This clone was seen more than once but under ten times. The rearrangement uses TRBV19 and TRBJ1-1, with a possible D match to TRBD1 (6 bases). V was pared by 0 bases and J by 1 base, with 6 bases between. This CDR3 contains 14 residues. Germline CDR1 reads LNHDA; CDR2 reads SQIVND (reference sequence). The CDR3 region has the DNA TGTGCCAGTAGTATAGAACAGGGGAACACTGAAGCTTTCTTT. Protein product: CASSIEQGNTEAFF.

The J gene is TRBJ2-1, the V gene TRBV4-1; 8 bases map to TRBD2. The CDR3 covers 16 residues. CDR1 and CDR2 (germline): MGHRA, YSYEKL. The ends lost 1 base at V and 3 bases at J; junction bases unmatched: 5. The CDR3 nucleotides are TGCGCCAGCAGCCAAGCCCAGCGGGAGTACTACAATGAGCAGTTCTTC. Translation gives CASSQAQREYYNEQFF.

The chain carries TRBV29-1 and TRBJ2-3, with 11 bases lining up with TRBD1. CDR1 and CDR2 (germline): SQVTM, ANQGSEA. This CDR3 spans 16 amino acids. V lost 3 bases and J lost 6; bases outside the gene matches: 11. DNA for the CDR3: TGCAGCGTTGAGGTTCAGGACAGGGGGCCGGGGGATACGCAGTATTTT. It encodes CSVEVQDRGPGDTQYF.